Listed here are 21 T cell receptor beta chains from one sample, sequenced in a study of neurological immune-mediated disorders. TCRdb itself ran the 5' RACE reads through MiXCR, one entry per CDR3 protein. Here the sample spans some 60,000 distinct CDR3 sequences, less than 6% being singletons. The sample consisted of PBMCs. All receptors come from a woman aged 50 to 60 with multiple sclerosis.

The table lists this clonotype with a few counts. A read error is possible here, since a much larger clone lies one base away. This chain joins TRBV5-1 and TRBJ2-6, with 8 bases that match TRBD1. Germline CDR1 and CDR2: SGHRS and YFSETQ. This CDR3 is built from 14 residues. The CDR3, as DNA: TGCGCCAGCAGCCAGGGGGCTGGGGCCAAAGTCCTGACTTTC. This translates into CASSQGAGAKVLTF.

This clonotype was detected ten times or more. V gene TRBV19 combines with J gene TRBJ2-3; no clear D. Looked up from germline, CDR1 is LNHDA and CDR2 is SQIVND (reference sequence). V dropped 3 bases and J dropped 2 bases, with 12 bases sitting between them. This CDR3 spans 15 amino acids. CDR3 coding DNA: TGTGCCAGTAGTATCGATGCAAGGATCACAGATACGCAGTATTTT. Translated, it gives CASSIDARITDTQYF.

The sample holds many counts of this clonotype. The gene calls are TRBV20-1 and TRBJ2-7; the D call may be TRBD1 or TRBD2 (5 bases each). The CDR3 is 13 residues long. Per germline, CDR1 DFQATT and CDR2 SNEGSKA (reference sequence). V lost 6 bases and J 2 bases, leaving 14 bases between the germline ends. CDR3 sequence: CSATWDRTYEQYF. The CDR3 DNA sequence: TGCAGTGCCACGTGGGACCGAACCTACGAGCAGTACTTC.

Many counts were recorded for this clonotype. V and J are TRBV24-1 and TRBJ2-2; TRBD2 matches at 12 bases. The CDR3 consists of 14 residues. Germline-derived CDR1 and CDR2 are KGHDR and SFDVKD. V lost 5 bases to trimming and J lost 6 bases; unmatched junction nucleotides: 0. Written as DNA, the CDR3 is TGTGCCACCAGTGGACTAGCGGGAGCCGGGGAGCTGTTTTTT. Protein: CATSGLAGAGELFF.

This clonotype was recorded a few times. Without the conserved terminal phenylalanine or tryptophan, this CDR3 likely stems from a read error. In DNA form, the CDR3 reads TGTGCCAGCAGCTACCGGGGAAGCGGAAACACCATATATAAT. This translates into CASSYRGSGNTIYN. The chain combines TRBV12-3 or TRBV12-4 with TRBJ1-3; D remains ambiguous. There are 14 residues in the CDR3. V lost 6 bases to trimming and J lost 4 bases, with 13 bases between them.

This clonotype appeared many times. The chain employs TRBV20-1 and TRBJ2-5, with D perhaps matching TRBD2 (5 bases). CDR3 length: 13 amino acids. The V gene lost 0 bases and the J gene lost 3 bases, with 8 bases spanning the gap. CDR1 DFQATT and CDR2 SNEGSKA come from the germline V gene (reference sequence). The CDR3 DNA is TGCAGTGCTAGAGATACGGGGAAAGAGACCCAGTACTTC. The encoded protein is CSARDTGKETQYF.

This clonotype was picked up many times. The chain links TRBV6-1 to TRBJ2-2; D is uncertain. Trimming stripped 5 bases from V and 4 bases from J, with 11 bases between. CDR1 and CDR2 (germline): MNHNS, SASEGT. This CDR3 has 14 residues. The CDR3 spells CASSWNRGTGELFF. In DNA form, the CDR3 reads TGTGCCAGCAGTTGGAACCGTGGCACCGGGGAGCTGTTTTTT.

This clonotype was detected ten times or more. The chain employs TRBV24-1 and TRBJ2-7, with D unresolved. The CDR3 is 10 residues long. The V gene's germline CDR1 is KGHDR and CDR2 SFDVKD. V lost 9 bases and J 6 bases, leaving 8 bases between the germline ends. This CDR3 reads CATQYTEQYV. DNA for the CDR3: TGTGCCACCCAGTACACCGAGCAGTACGTC.

This clonotype was recorded many times. The gene calls are TRBV27 and TRBJ2-7, with TRBD1 identical over 7 bases. With 5 bases clipped from V and 0 bases from J, the junction kept 4 bases outside the gene matches. The germline CDR1 and CDR2 sequences are MNHEY and SMNVEV (reference sequence). The CDR3 runs to 14 residues. CDR3 protein: CASSPRTGSYEQYV. The DNA for the CDR3 is TGTGCCAGCAGTCCCAGGACAGGCTCCTACGAGCAGTACGTC.

The table lists this clonotype with many counts. The chain has TRBV9 and TRBJ1-6; 8 bases align to TRBD1. The germline V gene has CDR1 SGDLS and CDR2 YYNGEE. With 5 bases clipped from V and 7 bases from J, the junction kept 5 bases outside the gene matches. The length of the CDR3 is 14 residues. The chain's CDR3 is CASSQGAQNSPLHF. In DNA, the CDR3 is TGTGCCAGCAGTCAGGGGGCCCAAAATTCACCCCTCCACTTT.

This clonotype has ten or more counts. The CDR3 DNA reads as TGCGCCAGCAGCCGAACGGAGAGGGACTCCTATGGCTACACCTTC. This gives the protein CASSRTERDSYGYTF. V gene TRBV4-3 combines with J gene TRBJ1-2, with D possibly being TRBD1 (5 bases). The CDR3 covers 15 residues. The germline V gene has CDR1 LGHNA and CDR2 YSLEER. With 4 bases removed from V and 4 bases from J, the gap between germline ends came to 16 bases.

This clonotype was counted many times. A single base separates this from a much larger clone, so it may be a read error. The rearrangement uses TRBV20-1 and TRBJ2-6, with a possible D match to TRBD1 (5 bases). The CDR3 contains 14 residues. The germline V gene has CDR1 DFQATT and CDR2 SNEGSKA (reference sequence). The CDR3 DNA reads as TGCAGTGCTAATCATCAGACTGGGGCCAAAGTCCTGACTTTC. This codes for CSANHQTGAKVLTF.

This clonotype was detected many times. The rearrangement uses TRBV12-3 or TRBV12-4 and TRBJ2-1; 9 nucleotides agree with TRBD2. After removal of 4 bases from V and 7 bases from J, the junction contained 8 bases not matched to a gene. This CDR3 comprises 15 residues. CDR3 residues: CASSSWGLAMNEQFF. DNA of the CDR3: TGTGCCAGCAGTTCTTGGGGACTAGCTATGAATGAGCAGTTCTTC.

This clonotype was seen many times. This chain links TRBV7-2 with TRBJ1-2; possible D gene TRBD1, 5 bases. The CDR3 consists of 12 residues. Germline-derived CDR1 and CDR2 are SGHTA and FQGNSA. The ends were cut back, 1 base at V and 6 bases at J, with 6 bases in the middle. CDR3 loop: CASSLGGHGYTF. The CDR3 nucleotides are TGTGCCAGCAGCTTAGGGGGCCATGGCTACACCTTC. Together with reference TRBV7-2 and TRBJ1-2, the CDR3 gives the full variable domain: GAGVSQSPSNKVTEKGKDVELRCDPISGHTALYWYRQSLGQGLEFLIYFQGNSAPDKSGLPSDRFSAERTGGSVSTLTIQRTQQEDSAVYLCASSLGGHGYTFGSGTRLTVV.

This clonotype occurred many times. This may come from a read error, since a much larger clone is one base off. This chain links TRBV5-6 with TRBJ2-1, with D perhaps TRBD1 (6 bases). Germline CDR1 and CDR2: SGHDT and YYEEEE. This CDR3 region has 16 residues. Trimming stripped 3 bases from V and 3 bases from J, with 16 bases between. CDR3 amino acids: CASSYPRGSSYNEQFF. As DNA, the CDR3 is TGTGCCAGCAGCTACCCAAGGGGGAGCAGCTACAATGAGCAGTTCTTC.

This clonotype was counted at least ten times. The chain joins TRBV12-3 or TRBV12-4 to TRBJ2-5, with 14 bases that match TRBD2. The CDR3 extends over 16 amino acids. The ends lost 4 bases at V and 2 bases at J; junction bases unmatched: 3. The CDR3 sequence: CASSSRTSGGQETQYF. The CDR3 DNA sequence: TGTGCCAGCAGTTCCCGGACTAGCGGGGGGCAAGAGACCCAGTACTTC.

This clonotype has just a few counts. V and J are TRBV3-1 and TRBJ2-3; D unclear. Trimming removed 0 bases at V and 6 bases at J, with 10 bases between. This CDR3 region has 14 residues. CDR1 and CDR2 (germline): LGHDT, YNNKEL (reference sequence). CDR3 nucleotides: TGTGCCAGCAGCCAAGATCCCGGCAGGGATACGCAGTATTTT. Protein: CASSQDPGRDTQYF.

There are many counts of this clonotype. J is TRBJ1-1 and V is TRBV7-9; perhaps TRBD1 as D (6 bases). Trimming removed 1 base from V and 5 bases from J, with 14 bases in between. The CDR3 has 15 residues. CDR1 and CDR2 from the germline V gene are SEHNR and FQNEAQ (reference sequence). CDR3 amino acids: CASSLEVGALTEAFF. In nucleotides, the CDR3 is TGTGCCAGCAGCTTAGAGGTGGGGGCTCTGACTGAAGCTTTCTTT.

This clonotype showed up just a few times. This rearrangement joins TRBV18 to TRBJ2-1; TRBD2 agrees at 9 bases. Per germline, CDR1 KGHSH and CDR2 LQKENI. This CDR3 has 16 amino acids. Germline trimming cut 0 bases from V and 4 bases from J; bases unmatched to any gene: 4. CDR3 sequence: CASSPPTSGLYNEQFF. The CDR3 DNA reads as TGTGCCAGCTCACCACCAACTAGCGGGCTATACAATGAGCAGTTCTTC.

This clonotype came up many times. The chain links TRBV7-2 to TRBJ1-4; 8 positions agree with TRBD1. In germline, CDR1 is SGHTA, CDR2 FQGNSA. V shed 2 bases and J 0 bases; nucleotides not matched to a gene: 5. The CDR3 loop spans 17 amino acids. CDR3 protein: CASSLSGTGATNEKLFF. The CDR3 coding sequence is TGTGCCAGCAGCTTATCCGGGACAGGAGCAACTAATGAAAAACTGTTTTTT.

There are many counts of this clonotype. The J gene is TRBJ2-7, the V gene TRBV20-1; D possibly corresponds to TRBD2 (6 bases). The CDR3 is made up of 15 amino acids. Trimming took off 0 bases at V and 2 bases at J, with 14 bases between the two ends. In germline, CDR1 is DFQATT, CDR2 SNEGSKA (reference sequence). CDR3 nucleotides: TGCAGTGCTAGAGATCGGAGGAGGGCAACCTACGAGCAGTACGTC. Amino acids: CSARDRRRATYEQYV.